These 24 T cell receptor beta chains originate from one sample sequenced in a study of blood T cell repertoires in COVID-19. Sequenced by immunoSEQ multiplex PCR; TCRdb stores in-frame clones only, minus some. The sample consists of about 180,000 clones, around four fifths of them appearing once. The specimen was peripheral blood. These receptor sequences come from a man between 65 and 80 years old with active or convalescent COVID-19.

V is TRBV18 and J is TRBJ2-1, with a tentative D call TRBD2 (6 bases). CDR1 and CDR2 (germline): KGHSH, LQKENI. V shed 4 bases and J shed 8 bases, with 21 bases lying between them. There are 16 residues in the CDR3. CDR3 in DNA: TGTGCCAGCTCACTAACACATAGCGGTTGGGGCGATGAGCAGTTCTTC. Amino acid sequence: CASSLTHSGWGDEQFF.

The chain has TRBV7-9 and TRBJ1-1; TRBD1 might be the D (5 bases). The CDR3 totals 14 residues. Trimming shortened V by 3 bases and J by 0 bases, and 8 bases separated the two germline ends. Germline V CDR1 and CDR2: SEHNR, FQNEAQ (reference sequence). The CDR3: CASSFQGLNTEAFF. CDR3 bases: TGTGCCAGCAGCTTTCAGGGTTTGAACACTGAAGCTTTCTTT.

The V call is TRBV4-3, the J call TRBJ2-5; D unresolved. From germline, CDR1 is LGHNA and CDR2 YSLEER. V lost 5 bases and J 4 bases, leaving 20 bases between the germline ends. The CDR3 extends over 16 amino acids. The chain's CDR3 is CASSSTTGHPGETQYF. Written as DNA, the CDR3 is TGCGCCAGCAGCTCTACTACTGGTCATCCGGGAGAGACCCAGTACTTC.

The J gene is TRBJ1-2, the V gene TRBV3-1 (or the pseudogene TRBV3-2); TRBD1 agrees at 7 bases. Germline values: CDR1 LGHDT, CDR2 YNNKEL (reference sequence). This CDR3 has 12 residues. Trimming removed 6 bases from V and 8 bases from J; junction bases left unmatched: 6. CDR3 loop: CASSPDRAGYTF. For the CDR3, the DNA is TGTGCCAGCAGTCCCGACAGGGCGGGCTACACCTTC.

The chain is built from TRBV7-2 and TRBJ1-3; a weak D match, TRBD1 (5 bases). This CDR3 comprises 15 residues. Germline values: CDR1 SGHTA, CDR2 FQGNSA. Trimming removed 2 bases at V and 3 bases at J, with 11 bases between. CDR3 sequence: CASSLFSDSGNTIYF. As DNA, the CDR3 is TGTGCCAGCAGCTTATTTTCCGACAGTGGAAACACCATATATTTT.

The rearrangement joins TRBV3-1 (or the pseudogene TRBV3-2) to TRBJ1-6; D uncertain. Germline values: CDR1 LGHDT, CDR2 YNNKEL (reference sequence). The CDR3 loop spans 17 amino acids. Between the trimmed V and J ends, which lost 0 bases and 7 bases, there was a span of 16 bases. The CDR3 region is CASSQDAGIIGNSPLHF. CDR3 bases: TGTGCCAGCAGCCAAGATGCGGGGATTATAGGGAATTCACCCCTCCACTTT.

The chain links TRBV14 to TRBJ2-1, with TRBD2 matching 12 bases. This CDR3 comprises 15 residues. The ends lost 6 bases at V and 5 bases at J; junction bases unmatched: 5. Germline values: CDR1 SGHDN, CDR2 FVKESK. CDR3 nucleotide sequence: TGTGCCAGCAGTCTTCTAGCGGGAGGGCACAATGAGCAGTTCTTC. This encodes CASSLLAGGHNEQFF.

The chain links TRBV12-3 or TRBV12-4 to TRBJ2-5; no firm D call. The CDR3 is made up of 12 amino acids. V shed 4 bases and J shed 4 bases, with 7 bases lying between them. CDR3 sequence (DNA): TGTGCCAGCAGTTGGTCTAGAGAGACCCAGTACTTC. Protein sequence: CASSWSRETQYF.

The V gene is TRBV24-1, the J gene TRBJ2-1, with D possibly being TRBD2 (6 bases). Per the germline V gene, CDR1 is KGHDR and CDR2 is SFDVKD. The CDR3 is 13 residues long. Trimming pared 1 base from V and 7 bases from J, leaving 7 bases between. This CDR3 reads CATSDFAGNEQFF. CDR3 bases: TGTGCCACCAGTGATTTTGCGGGGAATGAGCAGTTCTTC.

The V and J genes are TRBV12-3 or TRBV12-4 and TRBJ2-5, with D unclear. V lost 5 bases to trimming and J lost 5 bases, with 12 bases between them. This CDR3 contains 13 residues. The CDR3 is CASSPDMVETQYF. The CDR3 DNA is TGTGCCAGCAGTCCCGACATGGTTGAGACCCAGTACTTC.

V and J are TRBV19 and TRBJ1-2; TRBD1 matches at 10 bases. Trimming removed 4 bases from V and 5 bases from J; junction bases left unmatched: 1. This CDR3 has 13 amino acids. Looked up from germline, CDR1 is LNHDA and CDR2 is SQIVND (reference sequence). The DNA of the CDR3 is TGTGCCAGTAGTAAGGACAGGGGGTATGGCTACACCTTC. Translated, it gives CASSKDRGYGYTF.

This chain's CDR3 is CATQEGRGGNTEAFF. The DNA for the CDR3 is TGTGCCACCCAGGAGGGGCGCGGTGGGAACACTGAAGCTTTCTTT. The gene calls are TRBV7-9 and TRBJ1-1, with D possibly matching TRBD1 (5 bases). The V end was cut by 10 bases, the J end by 1 base, with 19 bases between. The CDR3 sequence is 15 residues long. CDR1 is SEHNR, CDR2 FQNEAQ, per germline (reference sequence).

The chain recombines TRBV10-3 with TRBJ2-3; the match to TRBD2 covers 9 bases. The CDR3 length is 15 residues. Germline CDR1 is ENHRY and CDR2 is SYGVKD. V trimming: 6 bases; J trimming: 4 bases; junction bases outside the gene matches: 8. CDR3 protein: CAISERTSAADTQYF. The CDR3 coding sequence is TGTGCCATCAGCGAAAGGACTAGCGCGGCAGATACGCAGTATTTT.

The chain recombines TRBV14 with TRBJ2-1, with 8 bases that match TRBD2. Looked up from germline, CDR1 is SGHDN and CDR2 is FVKESK. V was clipped by 5 bases and J by 8 bases; unmatched bases: 14. This CDR3 is 16 amino acids long. The CDR3 region has the DNA TGTGCCAGCAGCGCTGGACTAGCCCACCAGGTCGATGAGCAGTTCTTC. It encodes CASSAGLAHQVDEQFF.

This clone was seen a few times. V and J are TRBV6-6 and TRBJ1-4, with unresolved D. Germline CDR1 and CDR2: MNHNY and SVGAGI (reference sequence). V shed 2 bases and J shed 6 bases, with 10 bases lying between them. There are 14 residues in the CDR3. This chain's CDR3 is CASSYGVQDEKLFF. CDR3 DNA: TGTGCCAGCAGTTACGGCGTTCAGGATGAAAAACTGTTTTTT.

V gene TRBV11-2 combines with J gene TRBJ2-5; TRBD2 agrees at 8 bases. The CDR3 is 15 amino acids. J was trimmed by 5 bases and V by 0 bases; bases with no gene match: 5. Germline CDR1 SGHAT, CDR2 FQNNGV. In nucleotides, the CDR3 is TGTGCCAGCAGCTTAGACGGGGGGGGGCCCGAGACCCAGTACTTC. It codes for CASSLDGGGPETQYF. Based on the CDR3 plus reference TRBV11-2 and TRBJ2-5, the full variable domain is EAGVAQSPRYKIIEKRQSVAFWCNPISGHATLYWYQQILGQGPKLLIQFQNNGVVDDSQLPKDRFSAERLKGVDSTLKIQPAKLEDSAVYLCASSLDGGGPETQYFGPGTRLLVL.

The chain is built from TRBV5-1 and TRBJ1-2, with 11 nucleotides matching TRBD1. The CDR3 runs to 14 residues. Germline V CDR1 and CDR2: SGHRS, YFSETQ. Trimming took 4 bases from V and 6 from J; bases not matched to a gene: 5. CDR3 bases: TGCGCCAGCAGCCCCGGGACAGGGGGGAATGGCTACACCTTC. It specifies CASSPGTGGNGYTF.

The rearrangement uses TRBV18 and TRBJ2-7; 10 nucleotides match TRBD1. The CDR3 runs 19 residues. J lost 3 bases, V lost 2 bases, and 16 bases had no gene match. Germline assignment: CDR1 KGHSH and CDR2 LQKENI. CDR3 residues: CASSPRQGAGGEVRYEQYF. The DNA of the CDR3 is TGTGCCAGCTCACCAAGACAGGGGGCCGGTGGCGAGGTGCGCTACGAGCAGTACTTC.

The V and J genes are TRBV5-8 and TRBJ2-5; the match to TRBD2 covers 8 bases. The ends lost 1 base at V and 5 bases at J; junction bases unmatched: 10. CDR1 and CDR2 from the germline V gene are SGHTS and YDEGEE. CDR3 length: 16 residues. CDR3 region: CASSLTGTSGTETQYF. In nucleotides, the CDR3 is TGTGCCAGCAGCTTGACTGGGACTAGTGGGACGGAGACCCAGTACTTC. The complete variable domain, with remaining parts taken from reference TRBV5-8 and TRBJ2-5, reads EAGVTQSPTHLIKTRGQQATLRCSPISGHTSVYWYQQALGLGLQFLLWYDEGEERNRGNFPPRFSGRQFPNYSSELNVNALELEDSALYLCASSLTGTSGTETQYFGPGTRLLVL.

The chain recombines TRBV5-1 with TRBJ1-4; 7 bases line up with TRBD1. The V segment lost 2 bases and the J segment 4 bases; nucleotides outside the gene matches: 5. The CDR3 has 15 residues. CDR1 SGHRS and CDR2 YFSETQ come from the germline V gene. The CDR3 DNA reads TGCGCCAGCAGCTTCGGACAGGCTGTTAATGAAAAACTGTTTTTT. This gives the protein CASSFGQAVNEKLFF.

CDR3 residues: CASRRGGDTEAFF. The CDR3 DNA is TGTGCCAGCCGCCGAGGGGGGGACACTGAAGCTTTCTTT. V and J are TRBV6-4 and TRBJ1-1, with D maybe TRBD1 (6 bases). The ends were cut back, 8 bases at V and 3 bases at J, with 13 bases in the middle. Per germline, CDR1 MRHNA and CDR2 SNTAGT. CDR3 size: 13 residues.

This clone was counted at least ten times. The rearrangement links TRBV3-1 (or the pseudogene TRBV3-2) to TRBJ1-2, with D perhaps TRBD1 (5 bases). Germline assignment: CDR1 LGHDT and CDR2 YNNKEL (reference sequence). The CDR3 totals 13 residues. Trimming stripped 3 bases from V and 8 bases from J, with 13 bases between. This CDR3 is CASSHGTAGGYTF. DNA for the CDR3: TGTGCCAGCAGCCACGGGACTGCCGGAGGCTACACCTTC.

CDR3 loop: CASSFIRGEKLFF. CDR3 sequence (DNA): TGTGCCAGCAGCTTTATAAGAGGGGAAAAACTGTTTTTT. The chain has TRBV7-9 and TRBJ1-4; D not certain. Germline loops: CDR1 SEHNR, CDR2 FQNEAQ (reference sequence). CDR3 length: 13 amino acids. Trimming removed 3 bases from V and 8 bases from J, with 10 bases in between.

V is TRBV27 and J is TRBJ2-7; D gene uncertain. V lost 5 bases to trimming and J lost 2 bases, with 10 bases between them. CDR3 length equals 13 residues. Germline values: CDR1 MNHEY, CDR2 SMNVEV (reference sequence). DNA of the CDR3: TGTGCCAGCAGTAAACGGGTTACCTACGAGCAGTACTTC. Its translation is CASSKRVTYEQYF.